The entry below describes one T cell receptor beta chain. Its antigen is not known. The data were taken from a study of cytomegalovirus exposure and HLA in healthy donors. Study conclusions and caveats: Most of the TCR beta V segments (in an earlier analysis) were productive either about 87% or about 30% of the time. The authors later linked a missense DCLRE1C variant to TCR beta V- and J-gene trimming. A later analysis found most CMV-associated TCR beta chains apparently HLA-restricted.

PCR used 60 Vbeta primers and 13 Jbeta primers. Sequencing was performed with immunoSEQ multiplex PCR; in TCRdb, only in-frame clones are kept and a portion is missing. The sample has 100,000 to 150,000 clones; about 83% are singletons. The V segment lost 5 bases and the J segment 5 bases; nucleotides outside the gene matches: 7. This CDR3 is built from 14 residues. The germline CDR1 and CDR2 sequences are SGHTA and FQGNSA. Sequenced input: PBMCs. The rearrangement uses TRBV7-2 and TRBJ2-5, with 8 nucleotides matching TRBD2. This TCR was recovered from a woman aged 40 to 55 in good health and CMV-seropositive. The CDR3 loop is CASSDPGLGETQYF. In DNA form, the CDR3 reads TGTGCCAGCAGCGACCCGGGACTAGGTGAGACCCAGTACTTC.